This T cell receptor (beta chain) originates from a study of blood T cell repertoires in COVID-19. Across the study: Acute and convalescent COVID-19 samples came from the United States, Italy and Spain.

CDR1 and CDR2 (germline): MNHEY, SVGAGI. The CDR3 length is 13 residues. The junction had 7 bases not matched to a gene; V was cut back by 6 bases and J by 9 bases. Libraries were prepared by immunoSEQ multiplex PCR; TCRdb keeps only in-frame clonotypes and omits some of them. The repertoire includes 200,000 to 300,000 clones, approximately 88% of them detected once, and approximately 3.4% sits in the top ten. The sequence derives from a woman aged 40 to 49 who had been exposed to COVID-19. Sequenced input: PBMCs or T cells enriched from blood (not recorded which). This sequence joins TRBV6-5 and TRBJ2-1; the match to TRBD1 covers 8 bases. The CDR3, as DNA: TGTGCCAGCAGGACAGGGGTCAGCTTTGAGCAGTTCTTC. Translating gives CASRTGVSFEQFF.